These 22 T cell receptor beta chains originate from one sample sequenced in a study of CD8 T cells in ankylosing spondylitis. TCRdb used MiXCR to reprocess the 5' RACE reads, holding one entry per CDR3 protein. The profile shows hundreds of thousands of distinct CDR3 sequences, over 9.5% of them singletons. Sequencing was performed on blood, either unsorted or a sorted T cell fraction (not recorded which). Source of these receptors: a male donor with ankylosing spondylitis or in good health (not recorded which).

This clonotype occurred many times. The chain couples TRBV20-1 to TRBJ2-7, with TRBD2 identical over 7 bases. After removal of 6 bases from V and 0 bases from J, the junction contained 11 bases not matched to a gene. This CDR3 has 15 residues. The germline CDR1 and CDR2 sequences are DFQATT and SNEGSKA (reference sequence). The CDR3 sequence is CSATMLAESSYEQYF. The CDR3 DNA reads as TGCAGTGCAACTATGCTAGCGGAGAGCTCCTACGAGCAGTACTTC.

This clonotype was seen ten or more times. In DNA, the CDR3 is TGTGCCAGCAGTGCCCGCACCACCTTAGCGGGCCTCACAGATACGCAGTATTTT. Translating gives CASSARTTLAGLTDTQYF. This sequence joins TRBV27 and TRBJ2-3; TRBD2 matches at 7 bases. V dropped 5 bases and J dropped 2; count of bases not matched to a gene: 16. Germline CDR1 MNHEY, CDR2 SMNVEV (reference sequence). The CDR3 covers 18 residues.

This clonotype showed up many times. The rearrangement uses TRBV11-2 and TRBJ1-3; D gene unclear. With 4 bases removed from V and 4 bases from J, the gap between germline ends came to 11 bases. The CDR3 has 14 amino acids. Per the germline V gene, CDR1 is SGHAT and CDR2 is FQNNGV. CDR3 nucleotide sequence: TGTGCCAGCAGCTCAATCCGGGAGGGAAACACCATATATTTT. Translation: CASSSIREGNTIYF.

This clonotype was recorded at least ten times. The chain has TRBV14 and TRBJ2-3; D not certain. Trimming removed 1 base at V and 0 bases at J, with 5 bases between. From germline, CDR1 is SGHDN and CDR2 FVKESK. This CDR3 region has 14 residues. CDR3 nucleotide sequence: TGTGCCAGCAGCCAAGGTACCAGCACAGATACGCAGTATTTT. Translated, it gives CASSQGTSTDTQYF.

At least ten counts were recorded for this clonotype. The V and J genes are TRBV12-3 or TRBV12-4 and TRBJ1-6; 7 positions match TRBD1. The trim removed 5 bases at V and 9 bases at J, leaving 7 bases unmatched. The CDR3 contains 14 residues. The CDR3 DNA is TGTGCCAGCAGTGGACAGGAGTTAAGTTCACCCCTCCACTTT. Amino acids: CASSGQELSSPLHF.

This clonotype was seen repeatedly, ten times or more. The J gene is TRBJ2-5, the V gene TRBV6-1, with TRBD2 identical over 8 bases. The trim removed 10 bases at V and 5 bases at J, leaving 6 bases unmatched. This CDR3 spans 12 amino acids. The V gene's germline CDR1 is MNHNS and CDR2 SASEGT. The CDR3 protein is CATEGGRETQYF. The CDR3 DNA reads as TGTGCCACGGAGGGCGGGAGGGAGACCCAGTACTTC.

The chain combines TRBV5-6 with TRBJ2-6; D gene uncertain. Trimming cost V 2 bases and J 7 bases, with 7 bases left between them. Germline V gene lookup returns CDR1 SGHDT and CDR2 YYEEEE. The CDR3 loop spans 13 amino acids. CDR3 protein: CASSFRGANVLTF. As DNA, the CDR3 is TGTGCCAGCAGCTTTCGTGGTGCCAACGTCCTGACTTTC.

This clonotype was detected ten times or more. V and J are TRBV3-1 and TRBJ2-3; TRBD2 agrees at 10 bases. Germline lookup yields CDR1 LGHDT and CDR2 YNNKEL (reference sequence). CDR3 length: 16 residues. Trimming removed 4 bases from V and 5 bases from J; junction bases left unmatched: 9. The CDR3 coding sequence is TGTGCCAGCAGCCCCCCTAGCGGGGGTTATGGAGATACGCAGTATTTT. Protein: CASSPPSGGYGDTQYF.

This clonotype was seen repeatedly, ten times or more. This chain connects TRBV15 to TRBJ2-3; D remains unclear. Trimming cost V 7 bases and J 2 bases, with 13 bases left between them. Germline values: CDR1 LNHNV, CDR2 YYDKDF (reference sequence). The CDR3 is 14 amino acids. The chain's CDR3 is CATKPTLNTDTQYF. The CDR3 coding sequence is TGTGCCACCAAACCGACTTTAAACACAGATACGCAGTATTTT.

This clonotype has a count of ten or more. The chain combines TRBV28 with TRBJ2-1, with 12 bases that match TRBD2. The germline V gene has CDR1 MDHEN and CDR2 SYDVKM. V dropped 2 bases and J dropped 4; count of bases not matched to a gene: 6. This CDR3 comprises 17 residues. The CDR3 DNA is TGTGCCAGCAGTTTAACCCTAGCGGGGGGGGTGTACAATGAGCAGTTCTTC. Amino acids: CASSLTLAGGVYNEQFF.

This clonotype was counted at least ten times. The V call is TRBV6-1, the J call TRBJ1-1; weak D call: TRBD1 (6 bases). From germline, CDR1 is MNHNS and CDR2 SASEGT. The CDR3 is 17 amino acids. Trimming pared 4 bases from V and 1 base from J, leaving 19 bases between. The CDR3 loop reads CASSGLEQGMTNTEAFF. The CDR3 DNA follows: TGTGCCAGCAGTGGGTTGGAGCAGGGGATGACGAACACTGAAGCTTTCTTT.

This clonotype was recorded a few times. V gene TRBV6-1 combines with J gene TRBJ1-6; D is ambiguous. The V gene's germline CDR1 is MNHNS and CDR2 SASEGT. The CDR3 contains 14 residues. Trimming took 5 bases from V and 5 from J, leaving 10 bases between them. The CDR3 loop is CASSKTTDNSPLHF. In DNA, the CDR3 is TGTGCCAGCAGTAAGACAACGGATAATTCACCCCTCCACTTT.

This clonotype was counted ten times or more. DNA of the CDR3: TGTGCCAGCAGACCGACCGGGACTAGCGGGGGCCAAAATGAGCAGTTCTTC. This sequence encodes CASRPTGTSGGQNEQFF. The chain is built from TRBV7-2 and TRBJ2-1; 14 bases are a match to TRBD2. CDR1 is SGHTA and CDR2 is FQGNSA in the germline V gene. V was clipped by 6 bases and J by 7 bases; unmatched bases: 11. CDR3 length: 17 amino acids.

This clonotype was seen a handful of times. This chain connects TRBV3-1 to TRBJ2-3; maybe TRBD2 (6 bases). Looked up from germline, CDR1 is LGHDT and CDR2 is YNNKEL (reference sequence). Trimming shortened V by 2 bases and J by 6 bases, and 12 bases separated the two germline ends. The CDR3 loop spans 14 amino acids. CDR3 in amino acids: CASSQSGDNDTQYF. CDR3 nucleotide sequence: TGTGCCAGCAGCCAATCGGGAGATAATGATACGCAGTATTTT.

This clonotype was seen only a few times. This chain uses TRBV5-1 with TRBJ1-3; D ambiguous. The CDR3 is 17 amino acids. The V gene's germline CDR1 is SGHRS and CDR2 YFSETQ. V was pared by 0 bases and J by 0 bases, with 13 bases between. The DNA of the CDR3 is TGCGCCAGCAGCTTGGGGCAGGCTTTGAGCTCTGGAAACACCATATATTTT. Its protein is CASSLGQALSSGNTIYF.

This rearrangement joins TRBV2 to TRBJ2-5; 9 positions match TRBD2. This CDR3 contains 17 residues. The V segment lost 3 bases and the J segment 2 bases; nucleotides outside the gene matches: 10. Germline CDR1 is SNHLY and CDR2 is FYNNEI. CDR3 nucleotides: TGTGCCAGCAGTGAGGGGTTTAGCGGGGGAGGACAAGAGACCCAGTACTTC. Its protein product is CASSEGFSGGGQETQYF.

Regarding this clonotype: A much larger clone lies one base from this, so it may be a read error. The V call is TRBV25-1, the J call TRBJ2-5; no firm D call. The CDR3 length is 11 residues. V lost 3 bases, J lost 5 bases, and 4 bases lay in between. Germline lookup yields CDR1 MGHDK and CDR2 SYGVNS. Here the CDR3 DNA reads TGTGCCAGCAGTGAGTCGGAGACCCAGTACTTC. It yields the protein CASSESETQYF.

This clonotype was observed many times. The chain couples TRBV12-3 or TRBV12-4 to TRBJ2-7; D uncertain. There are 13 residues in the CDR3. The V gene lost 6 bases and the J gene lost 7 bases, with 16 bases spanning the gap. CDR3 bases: TGTGCCAGCAGAGCCTCGGTGGCACGGGAGCAGTACTTC. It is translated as CASRASVAREQYF.

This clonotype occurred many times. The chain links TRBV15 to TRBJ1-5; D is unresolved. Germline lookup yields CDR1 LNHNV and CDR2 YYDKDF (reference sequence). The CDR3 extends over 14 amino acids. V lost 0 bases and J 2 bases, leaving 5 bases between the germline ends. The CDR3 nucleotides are TGTGCCACCAGCAGAGATTCTGGCAATCAGCCCCAGCATTTT. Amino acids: CATSRDSGNQPQHF.

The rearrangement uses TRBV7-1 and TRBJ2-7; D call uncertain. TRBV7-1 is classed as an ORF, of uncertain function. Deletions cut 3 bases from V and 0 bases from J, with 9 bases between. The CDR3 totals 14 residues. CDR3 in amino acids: CASSSRIPSYEQYF. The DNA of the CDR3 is TGTGCCAGCAGCTCTAGGATCCCCTCCTACGAGCAGTACTTC.

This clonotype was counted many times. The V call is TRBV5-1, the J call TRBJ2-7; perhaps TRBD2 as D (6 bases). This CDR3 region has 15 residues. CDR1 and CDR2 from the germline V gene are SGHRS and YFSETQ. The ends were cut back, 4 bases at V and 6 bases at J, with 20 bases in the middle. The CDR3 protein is CASSQGPGLTFEQYF. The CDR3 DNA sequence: TGCGCCAGCAGCCAGGGCCCGGGACTCACTTTCGAGCAGTACTTC.

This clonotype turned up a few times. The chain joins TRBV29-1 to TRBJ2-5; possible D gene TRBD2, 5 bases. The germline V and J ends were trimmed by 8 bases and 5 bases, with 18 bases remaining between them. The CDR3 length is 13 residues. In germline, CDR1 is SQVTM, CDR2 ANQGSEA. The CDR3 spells CSLARVLGETQYF. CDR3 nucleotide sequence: TGCAGCCTAGCCCGGGTTTTGGGGGAGACCCAGTACTTC.